The present T cell receptor (beta chain) was sequenced within a study of regulatory dendritic cells for organ transplantation. General study points: Memory CD8+ T cells were the most oligoclonal; naive cells were highly diverse. Memory CD8+ clonal expansion seemed more limited with regulatory than mature dendritic cells. Resting memory CD8+ T cells held the most alloreactive clonotypes.

V was clipped by 2 bases and J by 1 base, with 5 bases between them. Germline lookup yields CDR1 MDHEN and CDR2 SYDVKM. The CDR3 extends over 13 amino acids. TCRdb keeps only in-frame clones here, not all; method: immunoSEQ multiplex PCR. The sample records under 40,000 clones, over 80% being singletons. Naive CD45RA+ and memory CD45RO+ CD4+ or CD8+ T cells were FACS-sorted. This clone was counted only a few times. What it binds is unknown. The chain couples TRBV28 to TRBJ1-1; D not resolved. This sequence originates from a human donor in good health. Input material: naive CD8+ T cells from blood. The subset denotes: CD45RA+ naive T cells. The CDR3 DNA reads TGTGCCAGCAGTTTAGAGGGGAACACTGAAGCTTTCTTT. Translating it yields CASSLEGNTEAFF.